The clone carrying this TCR beta chain showed up many times. Its target is not known. TCRdb reanalysed the 5' RACE reads using MiXCR and keeps one entry per CDR3 protein. Found here are about 64,000 distinct CDR3 sequences, 10% to 15% of them singletons; the top ten hold over 1.2%. The germline V gene has CDR1 MDHEN and CDR2 SYDVKM. The CDR3 sequence is 14 residues long. The V and J ends lost 3 bases and 7 bases respectively, with 10 bases between them. This sample is part of a study of early T cells in non-severe SARS-CoV-2 infection. Points from the study as a whole: Private and CD4 specificities were missed by VDJdb matching, skewed to anti-spike CD8.

The sequencing here drew on whole blood, taken at baseline. V is TRBV28 and J is TRBJ1-6; D is undetermined. This sequence was found in an adult who was a healthcare worker with PCR-confirmed SARS-CoV-2 infection or an uninfected control (not recorded which). The CDR3, as DNA: TGTGCCAGCAGTTTTCGGTCAGACAATTCACCCCTCCACTTT. The encoded protein is CASSFRSDNSPLHF.